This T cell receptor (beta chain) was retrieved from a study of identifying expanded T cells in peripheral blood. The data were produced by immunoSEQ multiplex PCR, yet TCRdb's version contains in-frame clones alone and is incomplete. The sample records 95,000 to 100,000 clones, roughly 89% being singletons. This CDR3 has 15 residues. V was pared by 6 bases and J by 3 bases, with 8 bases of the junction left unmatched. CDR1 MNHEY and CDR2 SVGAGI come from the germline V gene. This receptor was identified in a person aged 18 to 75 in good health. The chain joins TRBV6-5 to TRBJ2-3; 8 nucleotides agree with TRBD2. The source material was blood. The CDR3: CASRKRGGPTDTQYF. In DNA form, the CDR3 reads TGTGCCAGCAGGAAACGGGGGGGCCCAACAGATACGCAGTATTTT.